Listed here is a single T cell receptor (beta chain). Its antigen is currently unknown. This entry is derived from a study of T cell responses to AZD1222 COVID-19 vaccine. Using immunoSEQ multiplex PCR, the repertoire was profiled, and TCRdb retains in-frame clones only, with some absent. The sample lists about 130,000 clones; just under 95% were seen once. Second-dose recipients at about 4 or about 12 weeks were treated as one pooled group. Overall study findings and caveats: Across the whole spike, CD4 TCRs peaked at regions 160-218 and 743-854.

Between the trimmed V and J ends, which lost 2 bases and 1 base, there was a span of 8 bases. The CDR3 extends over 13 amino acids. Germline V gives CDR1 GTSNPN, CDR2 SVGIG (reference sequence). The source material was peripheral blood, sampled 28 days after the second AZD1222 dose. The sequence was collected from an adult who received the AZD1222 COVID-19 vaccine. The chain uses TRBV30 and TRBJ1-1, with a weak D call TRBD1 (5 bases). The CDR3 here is CAWSRDGNTEAFF. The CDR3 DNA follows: TGTGCCTGGAGTAGGGACGGGAACACTGAAGCTTTCTTT.